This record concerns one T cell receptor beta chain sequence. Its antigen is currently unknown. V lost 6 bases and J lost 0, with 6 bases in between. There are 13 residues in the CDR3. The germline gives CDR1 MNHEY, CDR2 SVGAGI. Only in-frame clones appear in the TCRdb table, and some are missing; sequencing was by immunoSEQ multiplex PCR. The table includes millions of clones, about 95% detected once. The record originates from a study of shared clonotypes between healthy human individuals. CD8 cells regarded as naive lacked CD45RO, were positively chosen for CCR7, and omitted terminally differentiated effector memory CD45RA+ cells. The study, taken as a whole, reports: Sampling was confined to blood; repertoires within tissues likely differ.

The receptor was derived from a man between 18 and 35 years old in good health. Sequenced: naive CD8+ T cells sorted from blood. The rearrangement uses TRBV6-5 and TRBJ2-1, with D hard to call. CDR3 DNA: TGTGCCAGCAGCCTTAGCTCCTACAATGAGCAGTTCTTC. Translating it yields CASSLSSYNEQFF.